What follows is one TCR beta chain and its context. This clone turned up a few times. The antigen it recognizes is unknown. No per-base quality is available; no much larger clone lies one base away. The label giving this sample's time point can be read as: baseline before first vaccination. Vaccinee samples came from UK trials COV001 and COV002, including a single-blind randomized controlled phase 2/3 trial of AZD1222 (ChAdOx1 nCoV-19) in healthy adults. Trial participant PBMC samples were collected at day 0 and day 28 after the second dose for TCRbeta chain sequencing. This record comes from a study of T cell responses to AZD1222 COVID-19 vaccine (dated by TCRdb to 2020 to 2023). About the full investigation: AZD1222 recipients with second doses at about 4 weeks or about 12 weeks were pooled, because spike-specific TCR depth and breadth did not differ between schedules. TCR sequencing covered approximately 230 trial participants: 207 given two doses of AZD1222 and around 26 given two doses of MenACWY control vaccine. Trial participants were enrolled by age into 18-55, 56-69 and 70-plus year subgroups, with about 150, 28 and 57 TCR-sequenced participants respectively. Points the paper makes about the study in general: Most participants were white British and females outnumbered males, and the authors suggested that clonal diversity may have been underestimated. Reportedly, almost half of the unique spike-specific TCRs recognized epitopes lying outside the regions that are mutated in the B.1.351 and B.1.1.7 variants. After two AZD1222 doses, both the breadth and the depth of spike-specific TCRs were significantly higher than at day 0 and than in MenACWY recipients. The 56-69-year group was small, and its depth increase did not reach significance, likely because of low power. Vaccine-associated CD4 TCRs spanned the whole spike protein, with dominant responses in regions 160-218 and 743-854. Conclusions about previously exposed vaccinees were limited because only 5 or 6 AZD1222 recipients were SARS-CoV-2 seropositive at baseline. Because no day 14 peak-response samples were available, the repertoires could be characterized only after the peak T cell response.

The CDR3 spans 13 residues, from the cysteine through the phenylalanine. Only CDR3 DNA is held: 39 bases, read in frame from base 1. For CDR1 and CDR2, the germline V gene lists SGHTS and YDEGEE. V is cut by 6 bases and J by 7 bases, and the space between the germline ends is 13 bases. The CDR3 regions of human TCRbeta chains were analyzed by immunosequencing. As for how the authors treated the data: TCRs in the repertoires were matched against a reference library of SARS-CoV-2-specific TCRs that had been generated with the MIRA antigen-specificity platform. Breadth meant the fraction of unique TCRs that were SARS-CoV-2-associated, whereas depth meant the fraction of total T cells that were SARS-CoV-2-associated. Using the MIRA data, each spike-specific TCR was mapped to the spike region that the TCR reacts to and placed in a CD4 or CD8 class. Log10-transformed breadth and depth values were compared by one-way ANOVA with Sidak's multiple comparisons tests. TCRdb's version of the immuneACCESS table is confined to in-frame rearrangements and falls short of the full clone set. An unresolved V gene accounts for under half of the shortfall where checked; the remainder is of unknown origin. V, J and clone size were drawn from that table, and D and trimming were deduced from the DNA. In this sample the table shows 86,000 or so clones, around 90% of which occur a single time. Over 2% of the sample is held by the ten biggest clonotypes.

The chain was built from TRBV5-8 and TRBJ2-2; no D gene can be assigned with confidence. This TCR came from an adult in good health. The sequences come from peripheral blood, collected on day 0 of AZD1222 vaccination. The CDR3 protein sequence reads: CASTPGPVGELFF. In nucleotide form, the sequence is TGTGCCAGCACCCCGGGCCCCGTCGGGGAGCTGTTTTTT.